The 31 T cell receptor beta chains below were found in one sample sequenced in a study of shared clonotypes between healthy human individuals (dated by TCRdb to 2019 to 2021). Receptor amplification or capture employed the immunoSEQ multiplex PCR assay. TCRdb took this table from immuneACCESS and kept in-frame rearrangements with V and J called. Such tables lack part of the clones; where checked against another copy, unresolved V genes explain under half of the gap, and the rest is unexplained. The sample table contains more than 1,200,000 clones; only one count was recorded for approximately 98.5% of them. Jointly, the top ten make up 0.3% to 0.45% of the sample. The sample was naive CD4+ T cells sorted from blood. The cell subset or site label, as the study defines it: CD45RA+ positively selected. These receptors originate from a man aged 30 to 45 in good health.

The CDR3 spells CASTRDSGEKLFF. The CDR3 DNA follows: TGTGCCAGCACCCGGGACAGTGGGGAAAAACTGTTTTTT. The chain links TRBV5-5 to TRBJ1-4, with 7 bases fitting TRBD1. This CDR3 is built from 13 residues. V was clipped by 6 bases and J by 8 bases; unmatched bases: 7. Germline values: CDR1 SGHKS, CDR2 YYEKEE (reference sequence). The full variable domain, in which reference TRBV5-5 and TRBJ1-4 provide the parts outside the CDR3, is DAGVTQSPTHLIKTRGQQVTLRCSPISGHKSVSWYQQVLGQGPQFIFQYYEKEERGRGNFPDRFSARQFPNYSSELNVNALLLGDSALYLCASTRDSGEKLFFGSGTQLSVL.

The chain has TRBV4-3 and TRBJ2-7, with 8 bases aligning to TRBD2. Per germline, CDR1 LGHNA and CDR2 YSLEER. The CDR3 consists of 14 residues. J lost 2 bases, V lost 5 bases, and 5 bases had no gene match. CDR3: CASSIREGPYEQYF. The CDR3 DNA follows: TGCGCCAGCAGCATCCGGGAGGGCCCCTACGAGCAGTACTTC.

CDR3 in amino acids: CAIRGAGSVDTQYF. Written as DNA, the CDR3 is TGTGCCATCAGAGGGGCAGGGAGCGTAGATACGCAGTATTTT. The chain links TRBV10-3 to TRBJ2-3, with D tentatively TRBD1 or TRBD2 (5 bases each). The ends were cut back, 6 bases at V and 5 bases at J, with 15 bases in the middle. The CDR3 is 14 amino acids. Germline-derived CDR1 and CDR2 are ENHRY and SYGVKD.

CDR3 amino acids: CASSPLGQRGDTQYF. As DNA, the CDR3 is TGCGCCAGCAGCCCCTTGGGACAGAGGGGAGATACGCAGTATTTT. The V gene is TRBV5-1, the J gene TRBJ2-3, with 7 bases fitting TRBD1. The CDR3 spans 15 residues. V shed 4 bases, J shed 5 bases, and the junction held 10 bases outside the gene matches. The germline gives CDR1 SGHRS, CDR2 YFSETQ.

The V gene is TRBV7-8, the J gene TRBJ2-1; 13 bases map to TRBD2. The V segment lost 5 bases and the J segment 7 bases; nucleotides outside the gene matches: 8. The CDR3 has 16 amino acids. Germline CDR1 SGHVS, CDR2 FQNEAQ. The CDR3 DNA reads TGTGCCAGCAGCGCGCGGACTAGCGGGAGAGGGAATGAGCAGTTCTTC. This codes for CASSARTSGRGNEQFF.

Comment on this clone: The same CDR3 arises from other DNA sequences in this sample as well. The gene calls are TRBV5-1 and TRBJ2-7, with D possibly TRBD2 on 5 matching bases. This CDR3 spans 14 amino acids. Trimming stripped 4 bases from V and 0 bases from J, with 11 bases between. CDR1 is SGHRS and CDR2 is YFSETQ in the germline V gene. The CDR3 loop reads CASSLAGLSYEQYF. In DNA, the CDR3 is TGCGCCAGCAGCCTTGCGGGCCTCTCCTACGAGCAGTACTTC.

The chain employs TRBV15 and TRBJ2-7, with 7 bases identical to TRBD2. Trimming cost V 0 bases and J 0 bases; bases outside gene matches: 8. Germline V gives CDR1 LNHNV, CDR2 YYDKDF (reference sequence). CDR3 length equals 17 residues. The CDR3 loop is CATSRDLPSGASYEQYF. For the CDR3, the DNA is TGTGCCACCAGCAGAGATCTGCCTAGCGGTGCCTCCTACGAGCAGTACTTC. Based on the CDR3 plus reference TRBV15 and TRBJ2-7, the full variable domain is DAMVIQNPRYQVTQFGKPVTLSCSQTLNHNVMYWYQQKSSQAPKLLFHYYDKDFNNEADTPDNFQSRRPNTSFCFLDIRSPGLGDTAMYLCATSRDLPSGASYEQYFGPGTRLTVT.

V usage is TRBV5-4 and J usage is TRBJ2-7; D is possibly TRBD1 (5 bases). V dropped 0 bases and J dropped 6 bases, with 13 bases sitting between them. From germline, CDR1 is SGHNT and CDR2 YYREEE (reference sequence). There are 14 residues in the CDR3. The CDR3 spells CASSLVGRHTEQYF. The CDR3 region has the DNA TGTGCCAGCAGCTTGGTGGGGCGACACACCGAGCAGTACTTC.

The chain recombines TRBV18 with TRBJ1-3; D uncertain. The V and J ends lost 1 base and 2 bases respectively, with 12 bases between them. The length of the CDR3 is 16 residues. Germline V lookup: CDR1 KGHSH, CDR2 LQKENI. CDR3 coding DNA: TGTGCCAGCTCACCACAGGTCCTACTCACTGGAAACACCATATATTTT. Amino acid sequence: CASSPQVLLTGNTIYF.

The chain uses TRBV5-1 and TRBJ2-7; 11 bases align to TRBD1. This CDR3 comprises 15 residues. Germline CDR1 is SGHRS and CDR2 is YFSETQ. After removal of 1 base from V and 5 bases from J, the junction contained 5 bases not matched to a gene. The CDR3 protein is CASSLFGTGGDEQYF. The CDR3 DNA follows: TGCGCCAGCAGCTTGTTCGGGACAGGGGGTGACGAGCAGTACTTC.

This chain uses TRBV11-2 with TRBJ2-7; 7 nucleotides agree with TRBD2. Germline CDR1 reads SGHAT; CDR2 reads FQNNGV. The CDR3 runs to 14 residues. V lost 2 bases and J lost 1; bases outside the gene matches: 2. The CDR3 region is CASSLQGGSYEQYF. The CDR3, as DNA: TGTGCCAGCAGCTTACAGGGAGGGTCCTACGAGCAGTACTTC.

This sequence joins TRBV18 and TRBJ2-5; TRBD1 might be the D (5 bases). The ends were cut back, 1 base at V and 3 bases at J, with 9 bases in the middle. Germline CDR1 and CDR2: KGHSH and LQKENI. CDR3 length: 14 amino acids. CDR3 sequence (DNA): TGTGCCAGCTCACCACAGGGGAAGGAAGAGACCCAGTACTTC. Translation gives CASSPQGKEETQYF.

Points on this clone: At one end the junction does not follow the germline gene, possibly because of a read error. The genes are TRBV7-7 and TRBJ2-7; possibly TRBD2 for D (5 bases). This CDR3 is built from 15 residues. Germline V gene sequence: CDR1 SSHAT, CDR2 FNYEAQ (reference sequence). The CDR3 region has the DNA TGTGCTAGCAGCTTAAGTGATGCGGGTTCCTACGAGCAGTACTTC. Amino acid sequence: CASSLSDAGSYEQYF.

V gene TRBV28 combines with J gene TRBJ2-1; D remains ambiguous. Germline V gene data show CDR1 as MDHEN and CDR2 as SYDVKM. Trimming pared 7 bases from V and 1 base from J, leaving 14 bases between. This CDR3 contains 15 residues. In DNA, the CDR3 is TGTGCCAGCATCGGCTATGGGCCTTCCTACAATGAGCAGTTCTTC. Translation: CASIGYGPSYNEQFF.

The rearrangement joins TRBV19 to TRBJ1-2; TRBD1 is a possible D gene (5 bases). The CDR3 is 15 residues long. V shed 2 bases and J shed 3 bases, with 13 bases lying between them. Germline V CDR1 and CDR2: LNHDA, SQIVND (reference sequence). The chain's CDR3 is CASSITLARDYGYTF. The CDR3 region has the DNA TGTGCCAGTAGTATAACTCTAGCCAGGGACTATGGCTACACCTTC.

The rearrangement links TRBV14 to TRBJ2-1; perhaps TRBD2 as D (7 bases). Trimming shortened V by 4 bases and J by 5 bases, and 15 bases separated the two germline ends. CDR3 length: 15 residues. Per the germline V gene, CDR1 is SGHDN and CDR2 is FVKESK. For the CDR3, the DNA is TGTGCCAGCAGCCTAAAGTCGGGGGGCCACAATGAGCAGTTCTTC. It encodes CASSLKSGGHNEQFF.

V and J are TRBV11-2 and TRBJ2-3, with TRBD1 identical over 8 bases. The V gene's germline CDR1 is SGHAT and CDR2 FQNNGV. V trimming: 5 bases; J trimming: 2 bases; junction bases outside the gene matches: 3. The CDR3 spans 14 residues. The CDR3 DNA follows: TGTGCCAGCAGCCGGGGACAGGTCACAGATACGCAGTATTTT. Encoded protein: CASSRGQVTDTQYF. The variable domain in full, with the rest retrieved from reference TRBV11-2 and TRBJ2-3, is EAGVAQSPRYKIIEKRQSVAFWCNPISGHATLYWYQQILGQGPKLLIQFQNNGVVDDSQLPKDRFSAERLKGVDSTLKIQPAKLEDSAVYLCASSRGQVTDTQYFGPGTRLTVL.

This chain links TRBV27 with TRBJ2-7, with D unresolved. The V end lost 2 bases, the J end lost 2 bases, and 13 bases lay between the germline ends. Germline V gene sequence: CDR1 MNHEY, CDR2 SMNVEV (reference sequence). The CDR3 is made up of 15 amino acids. CDR3 nucleotide sequence: TGTGCCAGCAGTTTAAGGGCAACGTCGACCTACGAGCAGTACTTC. Residues: CASSLRATSTYEQYF.

The V call is TRBV19, the J call TRBJ1-4; D is possibly TRBD1 (5 bases). The CDR3 is 14 residues long. Germline V gene sequence: CDR1 LNHDA, CDR2 SQIVND (reference sequence). The ends were cut back, 6 bases at V and 4 bases at J, with 12 bases in the middle. The CDR3 region has the DNA TGTGCCAGTAGCTTCCGACAGAGTAATGAAAAACTGTTTTTT. It yields the protein CASSFRQSNEKLFF.

This sequence joins TRBV29-1 and TRBJ1-1; TRBD1 might be the D (5 bases). CDR3 size: 20 residues. V was pared by 0 bases and J by 5 bases, with 31 bases between. The germline gives CDR1 SQVTM, CDR2 ANQGSEA. As DNA, the CDR3 is TGCAGCGTTGAAGATCCATTAGCAGGGCCTGAAGGTTTGCGAAGGACTGAAGCTTTCTTT. Amino acids: CSVEDPLAGPEGLRRTEAFF.

The V and J genes are TRBV7-2 and TRBJ2-3, with a weak D call TRBD2 (6 bases). Germline V gives CDR1 SGHTA, CDR2 FQGNSA. Between the trimmed V and J ends, which lost 5 bases and 0 bases, there was a span of 12 bases. The CDR3 runs 15 residues. Here the CDR3 DNA reads TGTGCCAGCAGCCCCGAAGGGACTAGCACAGATACGCAGTATTTT. Translated, it gives CASSPEGTSTDTQYF.

The chain combines TRBV28 with TRBJ2-7; 10 positions match TRBD2. V lost 3 bases to trimming and J lost 0 bases; unmatched junction nucleotides: 8. The germline V gene encodes CDR1 MDHEN and CDR2 SYDVKM. The CDR3 is 17 amino acids. CDR3 region: CASSFPQGLAYSYEQYF. Written as DNA, the CDR3 is TGTGCCAGCAGTTTCCCCCAGGGACTAGCGTACTCCTACGAGCAGTACTTC.

V is TRBV7-8 and J is TRBJ1-2; TRBD1 matches 8 bases. The trim removed 5 bases at V and 8 bases at J, leaving 7 bases unmatched. Germline V CDR1 and CDR2: SGHVS, FQNEAQ. This CDR3 spans 13 amino acids. The CDR3, as DNA: TGTGCCAGCAGCGGGGACAGGAATGAAGGCTACACCTTC. As protein: CASSGDRNEGYTF.

The chain has TRBV5-1 and TRBJ2-1, with 9 bases fitting TRBD2. The CDR3 runs 15 residues. Germline V CDR1 and CDR2: SGHRS, YFSETQ. V lost 6 bases, J lost 6 bases, and 10 bases stayed unmatched. The CDR3 reads CASNYLAGFGNEQFF. The DNA for the CDR3 is TGCGCCAGCAACTACCTAGCGGGATTTGGCAATGAGCAGTTCTTC.

This rearrangement joins TRBV4-2 to TRBJ1-2, with 7 bases that match TRBD1. Germline V gene sequence: CDR1 LGHNA, CDR2 YNFKEQ. This CDR3 has 16 amino acids. V was clipped by 0 bases and J by 4 bases; unmatched bases: 8. The CDR3 nucleotides read TGTGCCAGCAGCCAAGATTGGACACAGGGGATCTATGGCTACACCTTC. Translating gives CASSQDWTQGIYGYTF.

The chain recombines TRBV5-8 with TRBJ2-5; D possibly corresponds to TRBD2 (5 bases). The length of the CDR3 is 12 residues. V was clipped by 7 bases and J by 5 bases, with 12 bases between them. CDR1 and CDR2 (germline): SGHTS, YDEGEE. In DNA form, the CDR3 reads TGTGCCAGCGGGCGGGCTCGGGAGACCCAGTACTTC. Translating gives CASGRARETQYF.

This clone appeared once. The V call is TRBV2, the J call TRBJ1-2; 7 nucleotides match TRBD1. V shed 10 bases, J shed 2 bases, and the junction held 13 bases outside the gene matches. Germline CDR1 and CDR2: SNHLY and FYNNEI. This CDR3 region has 15 residues. CDR3 loop: CATSGGTASNYGYTF. DNA for the CDR3: TGTGCCACCTCGGGGGGGACAGCGTCGAACTATGGCTACACCTTC.

The genes are TRBV11-3 and TRBJ2-2; the D is unclear. Per the germline V gene, CDR1 is SGHNT and CDR2 is YENEEA. Trimming left V 1 base short and J 12 bases short, with 15 bases between. CDR3 length: 14 amino acids. CDR3 region: CASSLVGASGKLFF. The CDR3 coding sequence is TGTGCCAGCAGCTTAGTTGGTGCGAGTGGGAAGCTGTTTTTT.

The CDR3 DNA reads TGTGCCAGCAGCTTAGGGGTTCGGGGTACGGTCACAGATACGCAGTATTTT. Residues: CASSLGVRGTVTDTQYF. The V and J genes are TRBV7-6 and TRBJ2-3; weak D call: TRBD2 (5 bases). Germline CDR1 reads SGHVS; CDR2 reads FNYEAQ. V was shortened by 1 base and J by 2 bases, with 16 bases between the two germline ends. This CDR3 spans 17 amino acids. Full variable domain (rest looked up from reference TRBV7-6 and TRBJ2-3): GAGVSQSPRYKVTKRGQDVALRCDPISGHVSLYWYRQALGQGPEFLTYFNYEAQQDKSGLPNDRFSAERPEGSISTLTIQRTEQRDSAMYRCASSLGVRGTVTDTQYFGPGTRLTVL.

The V gene is TRBV5-1, the J gene TRBJ2-1; tentatively, D is TRBD2 (6 bases). Germline V lookup: CDR1 SGHRS, CDR2 YFSETQ. This CDR3 is built from 14 residues. V was cut by 3 bases and J by 7 bases, with 14 bases left in between. The CDR3: CASSSGSRGNEQFF. CDR3 in DNA: TGCGCCAGCAGCTCGGGGTCACGGGGGAATGAGCAGTTCTTC.

In its sample, this clone was seen once. The same CDR3 can be traced to other DNA sequences in this sample. This sequence joins TRBV5-1 and TRBJ2-7, with 11 bases aligning to TRBD2. Germline CDR1 is SGHRS and CDR2 is YFSETQ. This CDR3 comprises 15 residues. The junction had 8 bases not matched to a gene; V was cut back by 4 bases and J by 5 bases. The CDR3 bases are TGCGCCAGCAGCCCAACTAGCGGGAGAGCCCACGAGCAGTACTTC. As protein: CASSPTSGRAHEQYF.